A single sample gave rise to the 17 T cell receptor beta chains below, sequenced in a study of T cell changes during pregnancy in multiple sclerosis. Sequencing was performed with immunoSEQ multiplex PCR; in TCRdb, only in-frame clones are kept and a portion is missing. This sample yields tens of thousands of clones, of which 85% to 95% are seen a single time; 2% to 2.5% belongs to the top ten. Specimen: peripheral blood, collected after pregnancy. The origin of the receptors is a female donor with multiple sclerosis, enrolled in a pregnancy study.

This clone appeared once. V and J are TRBV7-2 and TRBJ2-7; 7 bases are shared with TRBD1. Germline-derived CDR1 and CDR2 are SGHTA and FQGNSA. The CDR3 is 15 amino acids. After removal of 1 base from V and 0 bases from J, the junction contained 3 bases not matched to a gene. CDR3 bases: TGTGCCAGCAGCTTAGAACAGGGGTTCTCCTACGAGCAGTACTTC. This translates into CASSLEQGFSYEQYF.

CDR3 nucleotide sequence: TGTGCCTGGAGTCATGCGGCAGCCTATCAGCCCCAGCATTTT. This translates into CAWSHAAAYQPQHF. The chain uses TRBV30 and TRBJ1-5; no clear D gene. From germline, CDR1 is GTSNPN and CDR2 SVGIG (reference sequence). Trimming left V 2 bases short and J 5 bases short, with 13 bases between. This CDR3 comprises 14 residues.

CDR3 DNA: TGTGCCTGGACCCCGGACAGCCAATACGAGCAGTACTTC. Translated: CAWTPDSQYEQYF. The chain employs TRBV30 and TRBJ2-7; D might be TRBD1 (6 bases). Germline lookup yields CDR1 GTSNPN and CDR2 SVGIG (reference sequence). The CDR3 totals 13 residues. V gave up 4 bases and J gave up 4 bases, with 14 bases separating them.

The chain uses TRBV19 and TRBJ2-3; 14 bases are shared with TRBD2. Germline V gene data show CDR1 as LNHDA and CDR2 as SQIVND (reference sequence). V trimming: 9 bases; J trimming: 1 base; junction bases outside the gene matches: 9. This CDR3 spans 17 amino acids. DNA for the CDR3: TGTGCCAGCCAGGGACTAGCGGGAGTAGGGGGCACAGATACGCAGTATTTT. Its protein is CASQGLAGVGGTDTQYF.

V and J are TRBV29-1 and TRBJ1-5; D ambiguous. The V and J ends lost 7 bases and 1 base respectively, with 8 bases between them. CDR1 is SQVTM, CDR2 ANQGSEA, per germline. This CDR3 is built from 12 residues. The CDR3 DNA follows: TGCAGCGCTAGGCAGAGCAATCAGCCCCAGCATTTT. Its protein is CSARQSNQPQHF.

J is TRBJ2-6 and V is TRBV27; D may be TRBD2 (6 bases). V was clipped by 10 bases and J by 0 bases, with 10 bases between them. CDR1 and CDR2 (germline): MNHEY, SMNVEV (reference sequence). CDR3 size: 14 residues. The CDR3 DNA sequence: TGTGCCACCCGGGAGAGCTCTGGGGCCAACGTCCTGACTTTC. This sequence encodes CATRESSGANVLTF.

The V call is TRBV19, the J call TRBJ1-2; 10 bases align to TRBD1. V was pared by 3 bases and J by 11 bases, with 12 bases of the junction left unmatched. CDR3 length: 15 amino acids. Germline loops: CDR1 LNHDA, CDR2 SQIVND (reference sequence). CDR3 residues: CASSIPGTGAQVYTF. CDR3 nucleotides: TGTGCCAGTAGTATTCCCGGGACAGGGGCGCAGGTTTACACCTTC.

V gene TRBV19 combines with J gene TRBJ2-4, with a weak D call TRBD1 (5 bases). Germline CDR1 LNHDA, CDR2 SQIVND (reference sequence). V lost 3 bases to trimming and J lost 3 bases, with 12 bases between them. The CDR3 extends over 15 amino acids. The CDR3 bases are TGTGCCAGTAGTATTCCAGGGCTTGTCAAAAACATTCAGTACTTC. As protein: CASSIPGLVKNIQYF.

This clone was counted between two and nine times. The V gene is TRBV29-1, the J gene TRBJ1-1; no clear D. CDR3 length: 12 residues. V was clipped by 4 bases and J by 0 bases, with 6 bases between them. Germline values: CDR1 SQVTM, CDR2 ANQGSEA. The CDR3 loop is CSVGQMNTEAFF. As DNA, the CDR3 is TGCAGCGTTGGGCAGATGAACACTGAAGCTTTCTTT.

The gene calls are TRBV11-2 and TRBJ1-3; D unclear. The CDR3 spans 14 residues. Germline V lookup: CDR1 SGHAT, CDR2 FQNNGV. The V gene lost 1 base and the J gene lost 7 bases, with 11 bases spanning the gap. Here the CDR3 reads CASSLGGGGNTIYF. The CDR3 DNA is TGTGCCAGCAGCTTAGGAGGCGGCGGGAACACCATATATTTT. Together with reference TRBV11-2 and TRBJ1-3, the CDR3 gives the full variable domain: EAGVAQSPRYKIIEKRQSVAFWCNPISGHATLYWYQQILGQGPKLLIQFQNNGVVDDSQLPKDRFSAERLKGVDSTLKIQPAKLEDSAVYLCASSLGGGGNTIYFGEGSWLTVV.

The rearrangement joins TRBV11-3 to TRBJ1-1; TRBD1 matches at 9 bases. The length of the CDR3 is 15 residues. CDR1 and CDR2 (germline): SGHNT, YENEEA. J gave up 4 bases and V 4 bases, and 7 bases lay outside the gene matches. The CDR3 DNA reads as TGTGCCAGCAGCTCGCACAGGGGGCAGGGCACTGAAGCTTTCTTT. Its translation is CASSSHRGQGTEAFF.

This chain joins TRBV6-6 and TRBJ1-5; D is unclear. CDR3 length equals 15 residues. CDR1 MNHNY and CDR2 SVGAGI come from the germline V gene (reference sequence). The germline V and J ends were trimmed by 0 bases and 3 bases, with 9 bases remaining between them. The CDR3: CASSYSATINQPQHF. In DNA form, the CDR3 reads TGTGCCAGCAGTTACTCGGCCACGATCAATCAGCCCCAGCATTTT.

The chain uses TRBV7-6 and TRBJ2-7; D is uncertain. Trimming removed 5 bases from V and 4 bases from J, with 9 bases in between. CDR1 SGHVS and CDR2 FNYEAQ come from the germline V gene. CDR3 length: 12 amino acids. The CDR3 coding sequence is TGTGCCAGCAGCCCTCGTTCGTACGAGCAGTACTTC. It codes for CASSPRSYEQYF.

V and J are TRBV4-1 and TRBJ2-7; 13 nucleotides line up with TRBD2. Germline V CDR1 and CDR2: MGHRA, YSYEKL. The junction had 1 base not matched to a gene; V was cut back by 4 bases and J by 1 base. The CDR3 is made up of 15 amino acids. The CDR3 loop reads CASSLGLAGSYEQYF. In DNA form, the CDR3 reads TGCGCCAGCAGCCTGGGACTAGCGGGGTCCTACGAGCAGTACTTC.

V usage is TRBV5-5 and J usage is TRBJ1-2; D remains unclear. V lost 3 bases and J 5 bases, leaving 17 bases between the germline ends. CDR1 and CDR2 (germline): SGHKS, YYEKEE (reference sequence). There are 15 residues in the CDR3. The CDR3 DNA is TGTGCCAGCAGCTCCCCTCTTGACGGGATATATGGCTACACCTTC. Protein product: CASSSPLDGIYGYTF.

This chain uses TRBV6-6 with TRBJ1-1, with D perhaps matching TRBD1 (5 bases). Trimming stripped 5 bases from V and 0 bases from J, with 16 bases between. This CDR3 has 16 residues. Germline lookup yields CDR1 MNHNY and CDR2 SVGAGI (reference sequence). The CDR3 region has the DNA TGTGCCAGCAGTCACGACAGTCCCGATCTGAACACTGAAGCTTTCTTT. Translating gives CASSHDSPDLNTEAFF.

The rearrangement links TRBV7-7 to TRBJ1-1; D gene ambiguous. Germline lookup yields CDR1 SSHAT and CDR2 FNYEAQ (reference sequence). Trimming pared 5 bases from V and 4 bases from J, leaving 11 bases between. The CDR3 has 13 amino acids. CDR3 region: CASSPYGGTEAFF. The CDR3 nucleotides are TGTGCCAGCAGCCCTTATGGCGGCACTGAAGCTTTCTTT.